These 9 T cell receptor delta chains were all obtained from the same sample, sequenced in a study of γδ T cells in repeated Plasmodium falciparum infection. Flow sorting of PBMC yielded separate Vgamma9/Vdelta2+ and Vdelta2-negative gammadelta T cell populations for bulk repertoire analysis. TCRdb reanalysed the multiplex PCR reads with CATT. The table shows tens of thousands of delta-chain clones, with over 0.9% occurring only once. The sample comprised gamma-delta T cells from blood. These receptor sequences come from a pool of human donors (malaria-infected and uninfected, not separated).

This clone was recorded a few times. TCRdb's protein for this DNA is that of a much larger clone and differs from the translation at residue 12, likely a read error; the protein shown is the DNA translation. The V and J genes are TRDV1 and TRDJ1, with 7 positions matching TRDD3. Germline CDR1 is TSWWSYY and CDR2 is QGS. The CDR3 extends over 13 amino acids. CDR3: CALGRGMVDKLTF. The CDR3 bases are TGTGCTCTTGGTAGGGGGATGGTCGATAAACTCACCTTT.

About this clone itself: The TCRdb record carries a much larger clone's protein, which differs from this DNA's translation at residue 17; a read error is the likely cause, and the protein listed here is the DNA translation. The chain links TRDV2 to TRDJ1; TRDD3 matches at 10 bases. The CDR3 spans 19 residues. The germline V gene has CDR1 GEAIGNYY and CDR2 EKD. CDR3 protein: CACDSVLIPTGGFTDKHIF. The DNA of the CDR3 is TGTGCCTGTGACTCCGTTTTGATCCCTACTGGGGGATTCACCGATAAACACATCTTT.

There are a few counts of this clone. TCRdb's protein, taken from a much larger clone, differs from this DNA's translation at residue 16, likely owing to a read error; the protein displayed comes from the DNA. This CDR3 is CACDTLRGGPSPTMDRLIF. CDR3 DNA sequence: TGTGCCTGTGACACCCTCCGAGGGGGCCCTTCACCTACGATGGATAGACTCATCTTT. The chain uses TRDV2 and TRDJ1; D is tentatively TRDD2 or TRDD3 (5 bases each). Germline V gene lookup returns CDR1 GEAIGNYY and CDR2 EKD. The CDR3 has 19 residues.

This clone was seen only a few times. TCRdb's protein for this DNA is that of a much larger clone and differs from the translation at residue 11, likely a read error; the protein shown is the DNA translation. The chain combines TRDV1 with TRDJ1; TRDD3 might be the D (5 bases). V lost 1 base and J lost 0, with 30 bases in between. Germline V gene data show CDR1 as TSWWSYY and CDR2 as QGS. This CDR3 comprises 22 residues. CDR3 protein: CALGEPTLGWESLEEDTDKLIF. The CDR3 coding sequence is TGTGCTCTTGGGGAACCGACGTTGGGGTGGGAGTCACTAGAAGAGGACACCGATAAACTCATCTTT.

This clone has a count of ten or more. The TCRdb protein comes from a much larger clone and disagrees with this DNA's translation at residue 10, likely due to a read error; the protein given here is derived from the DNA. The chain is built from TRDV1 and TRDJ3; D possibly matches TRDD2 or TRDD3 (9 bases each). Here the J gene came from matching the DNA to germline, since TCRdb omits it. Germline CDR1 is TSWWSYY and CDR2 is QGS. This CDR3 region has 25 residues. V lost 3 bases to trimming and J lost 0 bases, with 33 bases between them. CDR3 sequence reads: CALGDGLPTPYWGTRSSWDTRQMFF. CDR3 nucleotide sequence: TGTGCTCTTGGGGACGGCCTTCCTACGCCTTACTGGGGGACCCGTAGCTCCTGGGACACCCGACAGATGTTTTTC.

This clone showed up many times. The gene calls are TRDV2 and TRDJ1, with a possible D match to TRDD3 (5 bases). V was cut by 1 base and J by 0 bases, with 14 bases left in between. Germline V CDR1 and CDR2: GEAIGNYY, EKD. This CDR3 contains 16 residues. CDR3 sequence: CACDTVEGTYTDKLIF. The CDR3, as DNA: TGTGCCTGTGACACGGTTGAGGGGACGTACACCGATAAACTCATCTTT.

The table lists this clone with a few counts. TCRdb records a much larger clone's protein for this DNA, with a difference at residue 17 that likely arises from a read error; the protein given is the translation of the DNA. The chain links TRDV1 to TRDJ1, with 13 bases identical to TRDD3. The germline V gene has CDR1 TSWWSYY and CDR2 QGS. This CDR3 is built from 20 residues. The CDR3 DNA is TGTGCTCTTGGGGAACTCTTGGGAACTGGGGGATACGGTTACACCGATGAACTCATCTTT. Its protein product is CALGELLGTGGYGYTDELIF.

At least ten counts were recorded for this clone. This DNA's translation and the protein TCRdb lists, from a much larger clone, do not match at residue 11, likely due to a read error; the protein shown is translated from the DNA. The chain links TRDV2 to TRDJ1; D gene ambiguous. CDR3 length equals 16 residues. Germline values: CDR1 GEAIGNYY, CDR2 EKD. V lost 0 bases and J lost 3, with 16 bases in between. The CDR3 region has the DNA TGTGCCTGTGACACCATTCAAGGTCTAGGGGCCGATAAACTCATCTTT. It specifies CACDTIQGLGADKLIF.

This clone showed up many times. For this DNA, TCRdb reports the protein of a much larger clone, which diverges at residue 6, most likely from a read error; the protein presented here is translated directly from the DNA. J is TRDJ1 and V is TRDV2; TRDD3 matches at 8 bases. Looked up from germline, CDR1 is GEAIGNYY and CDR2 is EKD. The junction had 14 bases not matched to a gene; V was cut back by 0 bases and J by 0 bases. This CDR3 spans 19 amino acids. CDR3: CACDTYVVGDPPYTDKLIF. The CDR3, as DNA: TGTGCCTGTGACACCTATGTGGTGGGGGATCCCCCGTACACCGATAAACTCATCTTT.